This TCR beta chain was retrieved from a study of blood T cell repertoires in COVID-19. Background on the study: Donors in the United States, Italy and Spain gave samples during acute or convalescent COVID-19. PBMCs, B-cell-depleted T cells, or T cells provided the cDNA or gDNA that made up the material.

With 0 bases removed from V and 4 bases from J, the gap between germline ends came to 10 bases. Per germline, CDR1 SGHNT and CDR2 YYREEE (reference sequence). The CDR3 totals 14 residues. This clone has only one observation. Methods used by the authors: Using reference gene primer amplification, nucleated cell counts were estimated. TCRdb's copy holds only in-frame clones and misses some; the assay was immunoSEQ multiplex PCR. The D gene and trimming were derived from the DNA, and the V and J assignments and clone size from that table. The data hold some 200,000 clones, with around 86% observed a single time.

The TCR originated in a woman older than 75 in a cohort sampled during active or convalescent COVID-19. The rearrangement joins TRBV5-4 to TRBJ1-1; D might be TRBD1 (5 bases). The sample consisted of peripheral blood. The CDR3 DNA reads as TGTGCCAGCAGCTTGGGGCAGGGTATCACTGAAGCTTTCTTT. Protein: CASSLGQGITEAFF.